A single sample gave rise to the 21 T cell receptor beta chains below, sequenced in a study of shared clonotypes between healthy human individuals. Some clones are missing from TCRdb's copy, which holds only in-frame ones; the method was immunoSEQ multiplex PCR. The sample holds about 2.2 million clones, roughly 93% seen once. CD8 cells regarded as naive lacked CD45RO, were positively chosen for CCR7, and omitted terminally differentiated effector memory CD45RA+ cells. The sample was naive CD8+ T cells from PBMCs. The receptors were sampled from a young man in good health. Some clones in this sample may be carry-over from other donors' samples.

V and J are TRBV5-1 and TRBJ1-1; weak D call: TRBD1 (5 bases). Germline CDR1 is SGHRS and CDR2 is YFSETQ. V lost 4 bases, J lost 9 bases, and 19 bases lay in between. This CDR3 has 14 residues. For the CDR3, the DNA is TGCGCCAGCAGCGCCACCCTACAGGACTTGAAAGCTTTCTTT. This codes for CASSATLQDLKAFF.

V usage is TRBV27 and J usage is TRBJ2-7; D is perhaps TRBD1 (6 bases). The ends were cut back, 2 bases at V and 4 bases at J, with 12 bases in the middle. The CDR3 consists of 14 residues. Germline V gene data show CDR1 as MNHEY and CDR2 as SMNVEV (reference sequence). Here the CDR3 reads CASSLTGRRYEQYF. The CDR3 bases are TGTGCCAGCAGTTTAACAGGGCGGCGATACGAGCAGTACTTC.

V is TRBV4-3 and J is TRBJ2-7; D is ambiguous. V was cut by 0 bases and J by 2 bases, with 11 bases left in between. Looked up from germline, CDR1 is LGHNA and CDR2 is YSLEER. This CDR3 contains 15 residues. In nucleotides, the CDR3 is TGCGCCAGCAGCCAAGAAGTGTCCCTCACCTACGAGCAGTACTTC. This translates into CASSQEVSLTYEQYF.

The chain carries TRBV5-4 and TRBJ2-1; tentative D call: TRBD2 (5 bases). The germline V gene has CDR1 SGHNT and CDR2 YYREEE (reference sequence). The ends were cut back, 4 bases at V and 4 bases at J, with 18 bases in the middle. This CDR3 is built from 16 residues. The CDR3 nucleotides are TGTGCCAGCAGCGAAGGGAGAGCGTTCTATTACAATGAGCAGTTCTTC. This codes for CASSEGRAFYYNEQFF.

About this clone: This specimen includes other DNA sequences encoding the same CDR3. This CDR3 is CASSLASGSTDTQYF. Written as DNA, the CDR3 is TGTGCCAGCAGCTTGGCTAGCGGGAGCACAGATACGCAGTATTTT. This chain links TRBV7-9 with TRBJ2-3, with 8 nucleotides matching TRBD2. The junction had 2 bases not matched to a gene; V was cut back by 3 bases and J by 0 bases. CDR3 length: 15 residues. Per the germline V gene, CDR1 is SEHNR and CDR2 is FQNEAQ (reference sequence).

V and J are TRBV2 and TRBJ1-2, with 9 bases fitting TRBD1. This CDR3 is 18 amino acids long. The V segment lost 2 bases and the J segment 5 bases; nucleotides outside the gene matches: 15. Germline assignment: CDR1 SNHLY and CDR2 FYNNEI. CDR3 sequence: CASSELLGADRGEYGYTF. CDR3 nucleotide sequence: TGTGCCAGCAGTGAATTGCTTGGAGCAGACAGGGGGGAGTATGGCTACACCTTC.

The CDR3 is CASSLEGLAPYF. DNA for the CDR3: TGCGCCAGCAGCTTGGAGGGACTAGCTCCGTACTTC. The rearrangement joins TRBV5-1 to TRBJ2-5, with 9 positions matching TRBD2. V dropped 0 bases and J dropped 13; count of bases not matched to a gene: 4. CDR3 length: 12 residues. Looked up from germline, CDR1 is SGHRS and CDR2 is YFSETQ.

This clone was found once. The gene calls are TRBV19 and TRBJ2-7, with 9 bases aligning to TRBD2. The CDR3 runs to 16 residues. The junction had 4 bases not matched to a gene; V was cut back by 0 bases and J by 1 base. CDR1 is LNHDA, CDR2 SQIVND, per germline (reference sequence). CDR3 sequence: CASSIDATSGSYEQYF. The CDR3 DNA sequence: TGTGCCAGTAGTATAGATGCGACTAGCGGATCCTACGAGCAGTACTTC.

The chain employs TRBV6-5 and TRBJ1-1, with D maybe TRBD1 (6 bases). This CDR3 is built from 14 residues. V lost 5 bases and J 3 bases, leaving 13 bases between the germline ends. Per the germline V gene, CDR1 is MNHEY and CDR2 is SVGAGI. The chain's CDR3 is CASSLGTPDTEAFF. The CDR3 nucleotides are TGTGCCAGCAGTCTAGGGACACCAGACACTGAAGCTTTCTTT.

The chain is built from TRBV28 and TRBJ2-7; no definite D call. V lost 3 bases and J lost 6, with 12 bases in between. The germline V gene has CDR1 MDHEN and CDR2 SYDVKM. This CDR3 comprises 13 residues. Written as DNA, the CDR3 is TGTGCCAGCAGTTTGGCAGGAGTTAGCGAGCAGTACTTC. It codes for CASSLAGVSEQYF.

This clone appeared a single time. V usage is TRBV7-9 and J usage is TRBJ2-7, with TRBD1 identical over 9 bases. The trim removed 4 bases at V and 5 bases at J, leaving 6 bases unmatched. Germline V gene data show CDR1 as SEHNR and CDR2 as FQNEAQ (reference sequence). This CDR3 contains 14 residues. The CDR3 spells CASSSGTGLHEQYF. In DNA form, the CDR3 reads TGTGCCAGCAGCTCCGGGACAGGGCTCCACGAGCAGTACTTC.

The chain carries TRBV30 and TRBJ1-2, with 8 nucleotides matching TRBD1. Trimming at V came to 3 bases and at J to 6 bases, leaving 3 bases not matched to a gene. Germline values: CDR1 GTSNPN, CDR2 SVGIG (reference sequence). CDR3 size: 12 residues. The CDR3 sequence: CAWSLTGDGYTF. Written as DNA, the CDR3 is TGTGCCTGGAGCCTGACAGGGGATGGCTACACCTTC.

This chain links TRBV21-1 with TRBJ2-1; the table assigns TRBD2, which was not confirmed against the DNA. TRBV21-1 constitutes a pseudogene. This CDR3 has 17 amino acids. DNA for the CDR3: TGTGCCAGCAGCAAAGCCCCCGGGAGGGGTTATTACAATGAGCAGTTCTTC. It codes for CASSKAPGRGYYNEQFF.

This chain joins TRBV10-3 and TRBJ2-7; D is undetermined. Germline V gene data show CDR1 as ENHRY and CDR2 as SYGVKD. Trimming stripped 3 bases from V and 1 base from J, with 10 bases between. The CDR3 totals 14 residues. The DNA of the CDR3 is TGTGCCATCAGTGATCCCGGGCGTTCCTACGAGCAGTACTTC. This encodes CAISDPGRSYEQYF.

The rearrangement uses TRBV27 and TRBJ2-7; TRBD1 might be the D (7 bases). The ends were cut back, 2 bases at V and 2 bases at J, with 16 bases in the middle. Per germline, CDR1 MNHEY and CDR2 SMNVEV (reference sequence). This CDR3 spans 16 amino acids. The CDR3 spells CASSLRRRDRTYEQYF. Written as DNA, the CDR3 is TGTGCCAGCAGTTTACGGCGGCGGGACAGAACCTACGAGCAGTACTTC.

V and J are TRBV28 and TRBJ2-3, with D perhaps assigned TRBD1 or TRBD2 (5 bases each). Germline loops: CDR1 MDHEN, CDR2 SYDVKM. Trimming removed 7 bases from V and 2 bases from J, with 13 bases in between. CDR3 length equals 14 residues. For the CDR3, the DNA is TGTGCCAGCACCCCCGGGGCTACCACAGATACGCAGTATTTT. This codes for CASTPGATTDTQYF.

The chain couples TRBV6-6 to TRBJ2-5; D tentatively fits TRBD1 or TRBD2 (5 bases each). The CDR3 loop spans 15 amino acids. Germline V gene sequence: CDR1 MNHNY, CDR2 SVGAGI (reference sequence). Trimming left V 0 bases short and J 4 bases short, with 12 bases between. The CDR3 DNA follows: TGTGCCAGCAGTTACTCGAGGGTAGGGGCAGAGACCCAGTACTTC. Translated: CASSYSRVGAETQYF.

For the CDR3, the DNA is TGTGCTAGTGGTTGGGGACAGGGAGAAACTGAAGCTTTCTTT. Translation: CASGWGQGETEAFF. The rearrangement joins TRBV12-5 to TRBJ1-1; TRBD1 matches 9 bases. Germline V gene data show CDR1 as LGHNT and CDR2 as FRNRAP. Trimming at V came to 4 bases and at J to 5 bases, leaving 5 bases not matched to a gene. CDR3 length: 14 residues.

The chain carries TRBV5-6 and TRBJ1-2; a possible D gene is TRBD1 (5 bases). The CDR3 runs 15 residues. Germline values: CDR1 SGHDT, CDR2 YYEEEE. The V end was cut by 0 bases, the J end by 8 bases, with 17 bases between. The CDR3 DNA follows: TGTGCCAGCAGCTTGGCCATCCAGGGCTGGTACGGCTACACCTTC. Its translation: CASSLAIQGWYGYTF.

The count of this clone is one. This chain links TRBV9 with TRBJ2-1; 7 bases fit TRBD2. The CDR3 runs 15 residues. The trim removed 1 base at V and 1 base at J, leaving 2 bases unmatched. Germline CDR1 SGDLS, CDR2 YYNGEE. The DNA of the CDR3 is TGTGCCAGCAGCGTACCGGGAGGATCCTACAATGAGCAGTTCTTC. Translation: CASSVPGGSYNEQFF.

The V gene is TRBV21-1, the J gene TRBJ2-5; TRBD2, the table's D call, was not compared with the DNA. TRBV21-1 is listed as a pseudogene. CDR3 length equals 13 residues. CDR3 loop: CASSRTVAETQYF. The CDR3 nucleotides are TGTGCCAGCAGCCGGACTGTTGCGGAGACCCAGTACTTC.